A selection of T cell receptor beta chains follows, all from one sample in a study of T cells in Graves' hyperthyroidism and ophthalmopathy. In TCRdb, the multiplex PCR reads were re-called with MiXCR into one record per CDR3 protein. The sample has fewer than 850,000 distinct CDR3 sequences; 17% are singletons. The sequencing input was blood. The receptors stem from a man in his fifties or sixties with Graves' hyperthyroidism. The CDR3 runs from the conserved cysteine through the conserved F or W.

CDR3,V,J
CASSSRHPYEQYF,TRBV5-4,TRBJ2-7
CATSRFRESYLDTEAFF,TRBV15,TRBJ1-1
CAISQTGGRETQYF,TRBV10-3,TRBJ2-5
CASSLMGGRTGELFF,TRBV7-3,TRBJ2-2
CASSVDRSSYNEQFF,TRBV11-2,TRBJ2-1
CASSLLRGQAYEQYF,TRBV7-9,TRBJ2-7
CASSLLLENKQYF,TRBV27,TRBJ2-7
CASSYRDRGVYGYTF,TRBV12-3/TRBV12-4,TRBJ1-2
CASSWVVTNEQFF,TRBV11-2,TRBJ2-1
CSAGKDGNQETQYF,TRBV20-1,TRBJ2-5
CASSLGGPRQPQHF,TRBV27,TRBJ1-5